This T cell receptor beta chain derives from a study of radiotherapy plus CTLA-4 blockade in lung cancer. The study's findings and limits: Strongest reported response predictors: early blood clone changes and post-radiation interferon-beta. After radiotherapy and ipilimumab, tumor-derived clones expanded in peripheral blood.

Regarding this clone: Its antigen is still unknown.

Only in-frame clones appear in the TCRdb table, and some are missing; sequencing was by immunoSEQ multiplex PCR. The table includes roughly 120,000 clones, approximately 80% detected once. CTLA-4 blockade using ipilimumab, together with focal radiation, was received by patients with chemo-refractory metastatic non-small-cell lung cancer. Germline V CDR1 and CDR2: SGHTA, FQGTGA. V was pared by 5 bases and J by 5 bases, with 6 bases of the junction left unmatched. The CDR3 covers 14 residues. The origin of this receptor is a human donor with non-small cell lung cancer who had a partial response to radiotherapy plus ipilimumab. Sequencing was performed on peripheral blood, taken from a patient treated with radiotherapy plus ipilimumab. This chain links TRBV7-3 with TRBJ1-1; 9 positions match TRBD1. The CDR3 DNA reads TGTGCCAGCAGCGCATCCGGGACAGGGACTGAAGCTTTCTTT. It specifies CASSASGTGTEAFF.